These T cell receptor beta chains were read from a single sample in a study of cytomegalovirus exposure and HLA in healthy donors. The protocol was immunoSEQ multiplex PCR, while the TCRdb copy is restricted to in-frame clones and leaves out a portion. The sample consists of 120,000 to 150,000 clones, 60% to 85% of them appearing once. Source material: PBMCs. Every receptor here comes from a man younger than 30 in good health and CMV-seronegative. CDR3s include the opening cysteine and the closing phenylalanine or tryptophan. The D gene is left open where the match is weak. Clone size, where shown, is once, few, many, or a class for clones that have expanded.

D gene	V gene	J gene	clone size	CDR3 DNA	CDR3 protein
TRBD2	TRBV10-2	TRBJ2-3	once	TGCGCCAGTAGAAGGACTAGCGGGATGGGTATAACGGATACGCAGTATTTT	CASRRTSGMGITDTQYF
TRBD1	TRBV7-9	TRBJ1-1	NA	TGTGCCAGCAGTTCACTTGTTCGACAGGGGCATCGCGAAGCTTTCTTT	CASSSLVRQGHREAFF
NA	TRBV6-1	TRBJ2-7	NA	TGTGCCAGCCGGGCCTACGAGCAGTACTTC	CASRAYEQYF
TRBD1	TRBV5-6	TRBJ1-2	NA	TGTGCCAGCAGCCGCCGGACAGGGAGCTCGGTATATGGCTACACCTTC	CASSRRTGSSVYGYTF
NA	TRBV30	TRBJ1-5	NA	TGTGCCTGGAGTTCGGGGTTAACAGGCAATCAGCCCCAGCATTTT	CAWSSGLTGNQPQHF
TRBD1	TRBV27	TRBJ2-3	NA	TGTGCCAGCACGGGACAGGGGAGCACAGATACGCAGTATTTT	CASTGQGSTDTQYF
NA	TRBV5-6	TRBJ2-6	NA	TGTGCCAGCAGCACCGAGGGAACTGGGGCCAACGTCCTGACTTTC	CASSTEGTGANVLTF
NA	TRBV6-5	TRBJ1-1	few	TGTGCCAGCAGTTACTCTGTCGTGAACACTGAAGCTTTCTTT	CASSYSVVNTEAFF
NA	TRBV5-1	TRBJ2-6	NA	TGCGCCAGCAGCTTCGAGCAGGGGAAGTCTGGGGCCAACGTCCTGACTTTC	CASSFEQGKSGANVLTF
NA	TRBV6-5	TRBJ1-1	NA	TGTGCCAGCAGCCGGACAGCCGGGCGAGAAGCTTTCTTT	CASSRTAGREAFF
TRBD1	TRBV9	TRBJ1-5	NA	TGTGCCAGCAGCCAAGGACAGGGGGCCGTTCAGCCCCAGCATTTT	CASSQGQGAVQPQHF
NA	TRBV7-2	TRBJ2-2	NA	TGTGCCAGCAGCTTAAACAGCCCCCGCAGCACCGGGGAGCTGTTTTTT	CASSLNSPRSTGELFF
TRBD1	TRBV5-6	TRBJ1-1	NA	TGTGCCAGCAGTTGGGACAGCAGAACTGAAGCTTTCTTT	CASSWDSRTEAFF
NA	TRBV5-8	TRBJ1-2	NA	TGTGCCAGCAAACAGGGATACTATGGCTACACCTTC	CASKQGYYGYTF
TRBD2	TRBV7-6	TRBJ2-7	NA	TGTGCCAGCAGCTACCCCGGAATGCGGGGGAACTACGAGCAGTACTTC	CASSYPGMRGNYEQYF
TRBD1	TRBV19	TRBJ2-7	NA	TGTGCCAGTAGTATTCAACAGGGGATCTACGAGCAGTACTTC	CASSIQQGIYEQYF
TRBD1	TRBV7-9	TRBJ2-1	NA	TGTGCCAGCACCCGAAAGGGGGCGGGTGACAATGAGCAGTTCTTC	CASTRKGAGDNEQFF
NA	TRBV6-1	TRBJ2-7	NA	TGTGCCAGCAGTTCAGGGACCGGGACTCGACAGTACTTC	CASSSGTGTRQYF
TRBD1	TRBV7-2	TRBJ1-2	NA	TGTGCCAGCAGCCCGGACAGGGCGGAAGGCTACACCTTC	CASSPDRAEGYTF
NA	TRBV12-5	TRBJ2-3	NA	TGTGCTAGTGGTTTGTACAACAGGGATACGCAGTATTTT	CASGLYNRDTQYF
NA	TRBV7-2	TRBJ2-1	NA	TGTGCCAGCAGCTTAGATTTGGGGAGCTCCTACAATGAGCAGTTCTTC	CASSLDLGSSYNEQFF
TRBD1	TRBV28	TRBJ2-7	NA	TGTGCCACCTTTCGGGACAGGGACTCCTACGAGCAGTACTTC	CATFRDRDSYEQYF
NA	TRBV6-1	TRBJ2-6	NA	TGTGCCAGCAGTGTCAGGAGGGTCCTCTCTGGGGCCAACGTCCTGACTTTC	CASSVRRVLSGANVLTF
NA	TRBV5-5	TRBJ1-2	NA	TGTGCCAGTAGCTTGGAAGGGGTAGCTAACTATGGCTACACCTTC	CASSLEGVANYGYTF
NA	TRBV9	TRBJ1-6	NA	TGTGCCAGCAGCGCTACAGGAGCTAATTCACCCCTCCACTTT	CASSATGANSPLHF
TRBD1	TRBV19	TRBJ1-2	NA	TGTGCCAGTAGTACCGGACCGGGACAGGGTGTTTATGGCTACACCTTC	CASSTGPGQGVYGYTF
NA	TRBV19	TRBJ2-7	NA	TGTGCCAGTAGTATTTCCCCAGGGATCTACGAGCAGTACTTC	CASSISPGIYEQYF
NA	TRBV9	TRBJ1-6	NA	TGTGCCAGCAGCAGTGTAGGGGAAAATAATTCACCCCTCCACTTT	CASSSVGENNSPLHF
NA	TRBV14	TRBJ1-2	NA	TGTGCCAGCAGCCAAGTGCAGGGGCCGGGCTATGGCTACACCTTC	CASSQVQGPGYGYTF
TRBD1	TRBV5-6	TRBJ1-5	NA	TGTGCCAGCAGCTTGTGGGACAGGGGAAATCAGCCCCAGCATTTT	CASSLWDRGNQPQHF
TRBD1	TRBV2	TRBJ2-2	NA	TGTGCCAGCAGCGATAAACAGGGGACCGGGGAGCTGTTTTTT	CASSDKQGTGELFF
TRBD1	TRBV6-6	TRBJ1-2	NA	TGTGCCAGTACAGGGGGCGGTGGTGAAGGCTACACCTTC	CASTGGGGEGYTF